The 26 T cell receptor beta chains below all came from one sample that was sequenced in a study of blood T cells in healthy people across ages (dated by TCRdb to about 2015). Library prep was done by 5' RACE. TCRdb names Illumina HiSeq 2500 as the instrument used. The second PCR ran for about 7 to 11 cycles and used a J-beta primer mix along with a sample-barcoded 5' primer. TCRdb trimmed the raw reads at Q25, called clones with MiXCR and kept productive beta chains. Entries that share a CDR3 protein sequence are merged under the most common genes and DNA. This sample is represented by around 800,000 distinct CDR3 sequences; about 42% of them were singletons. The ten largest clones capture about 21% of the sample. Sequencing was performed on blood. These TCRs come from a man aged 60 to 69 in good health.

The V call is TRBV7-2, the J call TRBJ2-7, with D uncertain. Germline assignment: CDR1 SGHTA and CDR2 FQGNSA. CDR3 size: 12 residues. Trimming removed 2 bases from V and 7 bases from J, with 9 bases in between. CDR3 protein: CASSLNGGEQYF. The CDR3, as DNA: TGTGCCAGCAGCTTAAACGGTGGGGAGCAGTACTTC.

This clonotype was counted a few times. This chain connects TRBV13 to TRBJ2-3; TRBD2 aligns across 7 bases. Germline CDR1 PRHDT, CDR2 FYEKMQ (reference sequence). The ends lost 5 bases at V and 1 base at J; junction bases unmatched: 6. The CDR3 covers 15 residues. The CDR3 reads CASSRGLVGTDTQYF. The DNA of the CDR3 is TGTGCCAGCAGCCGAGGACTAGTAGGCACAGATACGCAGTATTTT.

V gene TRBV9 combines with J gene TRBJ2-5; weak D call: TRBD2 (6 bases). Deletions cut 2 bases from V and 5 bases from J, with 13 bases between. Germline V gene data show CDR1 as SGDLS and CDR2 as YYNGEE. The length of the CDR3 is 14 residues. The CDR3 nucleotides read TGTGCCAGCAGCGTCGGAGGGGCCGCTGAGACCCAGTACTTC. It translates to CASSVGGAAETQYF.

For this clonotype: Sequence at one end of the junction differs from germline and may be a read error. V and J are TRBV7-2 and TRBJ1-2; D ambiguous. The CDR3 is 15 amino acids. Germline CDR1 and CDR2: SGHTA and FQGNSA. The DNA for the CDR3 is TGTGCCGGCAGCCTCTCGGTGGTGTGGAGCTATGGCTACACCTTC. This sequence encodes CAGSLSVVWSYGYTF.

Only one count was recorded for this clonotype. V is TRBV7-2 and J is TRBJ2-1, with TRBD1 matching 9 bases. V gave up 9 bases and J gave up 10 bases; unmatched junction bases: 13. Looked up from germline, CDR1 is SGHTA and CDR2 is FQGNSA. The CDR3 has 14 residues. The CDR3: CARPGQGTLGEQFF. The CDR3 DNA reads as TGTGCCAGACCGGGACAGGGCACTCTGGGGGAGCAGTTCTTC.

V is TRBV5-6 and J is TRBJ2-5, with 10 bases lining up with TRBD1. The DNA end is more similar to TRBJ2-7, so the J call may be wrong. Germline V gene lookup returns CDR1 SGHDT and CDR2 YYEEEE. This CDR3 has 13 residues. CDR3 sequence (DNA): TGTGCCAGCACCGGACAGGGGGGCAACGAGCAGTACTTC. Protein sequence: CASTGQGGNEQYF.

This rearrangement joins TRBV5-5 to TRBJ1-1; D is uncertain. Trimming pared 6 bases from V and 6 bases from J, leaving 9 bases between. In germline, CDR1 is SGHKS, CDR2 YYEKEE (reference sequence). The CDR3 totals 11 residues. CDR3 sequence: CASTVGAEAFF. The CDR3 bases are TGTGCCAGCACCGTCGGGGCTGAAGCTTTCTTT.

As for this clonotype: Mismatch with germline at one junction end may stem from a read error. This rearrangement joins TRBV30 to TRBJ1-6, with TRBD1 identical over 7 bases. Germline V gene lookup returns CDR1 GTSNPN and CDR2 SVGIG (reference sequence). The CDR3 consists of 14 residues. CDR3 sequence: CACEGDSYNSPPHF. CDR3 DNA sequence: TGTGCCTGCGAAGGGGACAGCTATAATTCACCCCCCCACTTT.

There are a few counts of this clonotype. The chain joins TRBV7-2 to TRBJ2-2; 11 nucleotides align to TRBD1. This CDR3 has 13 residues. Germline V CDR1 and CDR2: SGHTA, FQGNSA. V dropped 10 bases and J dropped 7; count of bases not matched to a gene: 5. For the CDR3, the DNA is TGTGCCACCGGACAGGGGGCAGTCGGGGAGCTGTTTTTT. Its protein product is CATGQGAVGELFF.

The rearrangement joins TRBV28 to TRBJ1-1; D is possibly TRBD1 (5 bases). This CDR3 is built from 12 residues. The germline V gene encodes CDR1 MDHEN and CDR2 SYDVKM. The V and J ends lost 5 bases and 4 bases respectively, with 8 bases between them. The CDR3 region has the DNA TGTGCCAGCAGTGGAGGGGTCACTGAAGCTTTCTTT. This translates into CASSGGVTEAFF.

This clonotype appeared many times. CDR3 nucleotides: TGTGCCATCAGTGAGTCGACGTCCATCAGGGGTAGACTACAACGAATAAACTACGAGCAGTACTTC. Encoded protein: CAISESTSIRGRLQRINYEQYF. The rearrangement uses TRBV10-3 and TRBJ2-7; tentatively, D is TRBD1 (6 bases). V was clipped by 0 bases and J by 3 bases, with 33 bases between them. The germline CDR1 and CDR2 sequences are ENHRY and SYGVKD. The CDR3 sequence is 22 residues long.

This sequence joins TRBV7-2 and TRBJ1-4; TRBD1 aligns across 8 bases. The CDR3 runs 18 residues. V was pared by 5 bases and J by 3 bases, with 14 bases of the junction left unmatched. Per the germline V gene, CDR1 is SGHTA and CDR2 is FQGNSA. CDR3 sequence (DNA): TGTGCCAGCAGCCCCGAATACCCAGGGGGCTGGGCTAATGAAAAACTGTTTTTT. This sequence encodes CASSPEYPGGWANEKLFF.

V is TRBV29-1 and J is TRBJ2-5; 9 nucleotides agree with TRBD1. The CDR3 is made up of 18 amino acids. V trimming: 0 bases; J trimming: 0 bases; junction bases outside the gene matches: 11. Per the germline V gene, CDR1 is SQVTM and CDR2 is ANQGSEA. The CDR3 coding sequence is TGCAGCGTTGAAGATCGCGGGGACAGGGACCCGTACCAAGAGACCCAGTACTTC. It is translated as CSVEDRGDRDPYQETQYF.

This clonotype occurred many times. The CDR3 coding sequence is TGTGCCACCCTAGGCGACCTCGGGGAGACCCAGTACTTC. Protein product: CATLGDLGETQYF. This chain links TRBV10-3 with TRBJ2-5; D remains ambiguous. This CDR3 contains 13 residues. V was shortened by 10 bases and J by 5 bases, with 17 bases between the two germline ends. The V gene's germline CDR1 is ENHRY and CDR2 SYGVKD.

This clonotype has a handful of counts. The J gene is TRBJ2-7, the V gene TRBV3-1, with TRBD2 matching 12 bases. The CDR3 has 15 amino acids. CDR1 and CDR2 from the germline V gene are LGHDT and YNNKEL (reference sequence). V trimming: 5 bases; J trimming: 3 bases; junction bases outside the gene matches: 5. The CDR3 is CASSSGLAGFYEQYF. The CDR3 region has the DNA TGTGCCAGCAGCTCCGGACTAGCGGGGTTCTACGAGCAGTACTTC.

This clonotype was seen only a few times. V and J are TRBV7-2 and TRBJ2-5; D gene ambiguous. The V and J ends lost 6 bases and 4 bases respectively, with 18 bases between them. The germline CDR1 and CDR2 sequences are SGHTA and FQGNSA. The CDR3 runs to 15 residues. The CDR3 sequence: CASSPNVISPETQYF. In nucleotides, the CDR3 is TGTGCCAGCAGTCCGAATGTAATTTCTCCAGAGACCCAGTACTTC.

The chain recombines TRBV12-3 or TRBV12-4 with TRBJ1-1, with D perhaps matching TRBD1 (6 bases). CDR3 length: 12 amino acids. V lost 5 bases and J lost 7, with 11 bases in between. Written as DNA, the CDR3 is TGTGCCAGCAGTGTAGGACAGATTGAAGCTTTCTTT. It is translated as CASSVGQIEAFF.

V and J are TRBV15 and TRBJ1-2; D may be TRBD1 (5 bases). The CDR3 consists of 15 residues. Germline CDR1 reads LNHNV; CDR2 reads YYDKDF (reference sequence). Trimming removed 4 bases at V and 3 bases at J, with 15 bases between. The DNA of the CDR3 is TGTGCCACCAGCAAGACAGTTTCTAACGACTATGGCTACACCTTC. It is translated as CATSKTVSNDYGYTF.

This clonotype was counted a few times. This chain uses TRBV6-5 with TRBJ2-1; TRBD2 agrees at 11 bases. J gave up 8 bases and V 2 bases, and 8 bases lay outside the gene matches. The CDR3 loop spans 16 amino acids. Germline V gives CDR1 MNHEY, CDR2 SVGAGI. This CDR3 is CASSYNSGRAIYEQFF. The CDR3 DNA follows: TGTGCCAGCAGTTACAATAGCGGGAGGGCTATCTATGAGCAGTTCTTC.

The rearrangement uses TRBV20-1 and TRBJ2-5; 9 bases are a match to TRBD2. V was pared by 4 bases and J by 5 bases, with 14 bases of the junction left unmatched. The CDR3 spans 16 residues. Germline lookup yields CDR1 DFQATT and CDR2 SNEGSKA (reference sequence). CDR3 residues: CSATIRIPSGVETQYF. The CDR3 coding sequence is TGCAGTGCTACCATCCGAATACCTAGCGGGGTCGAGACCCAGTACTTC.

CDR3 in DNA: TGTGCCACCAGCGGCCCCCGTCAGCCCCAGCATTTT. This sequence encodes CATSGPRQPQHF. V gene TRBV15 combines with J gene TRBJ1-5; D call uncertain. CDR3 length: 12 residues. V lost 5 bases to trimming and J lost 6 bases, with 8 bases between them. Germline V gene lookup returns CDR1 LNHNV and CDR2 YYDKDF (reference sequence). The entire variable domain, with the rest obtained from reference TRBV15 and TRBJ1-5, is as follows: DAMVIQNPRYQVTQFGKPVTLSCSQTLNHNVMYWYQQKSSQAPKLLFHYYDKDFNNEADTPDNFQSRRPNTSFCFLDIRSPGLGDTAMYLCATSGPRQPQHFGDGTRLSIL.

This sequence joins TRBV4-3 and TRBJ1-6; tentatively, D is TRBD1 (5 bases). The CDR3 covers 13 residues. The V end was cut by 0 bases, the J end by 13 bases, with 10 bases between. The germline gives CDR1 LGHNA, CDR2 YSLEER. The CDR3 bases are TGCGCCAGCAGCCAAGAAGCAGGGAGCCCCCTCCACTTT. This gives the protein CASSQEAGSPLHF.

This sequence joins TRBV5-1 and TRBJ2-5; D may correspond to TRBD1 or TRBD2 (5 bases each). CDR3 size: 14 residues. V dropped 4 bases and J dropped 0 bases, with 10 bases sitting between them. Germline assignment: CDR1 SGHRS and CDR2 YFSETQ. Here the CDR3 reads CASSGTLHQETQYF. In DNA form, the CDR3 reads TGCGCCAGCAGCGGGACCCTTCACCAAGAGACCCAGTACTTC.

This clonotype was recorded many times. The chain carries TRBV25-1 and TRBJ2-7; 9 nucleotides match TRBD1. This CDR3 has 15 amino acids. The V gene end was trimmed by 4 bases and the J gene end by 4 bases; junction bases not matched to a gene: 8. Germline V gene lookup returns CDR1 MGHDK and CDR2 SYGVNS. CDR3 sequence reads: CASSARTGAKYEQYF. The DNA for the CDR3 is TGTGCCAGCAGTGCCCGGACAGGGGCTAAGTACGAGCAGTACTTC.

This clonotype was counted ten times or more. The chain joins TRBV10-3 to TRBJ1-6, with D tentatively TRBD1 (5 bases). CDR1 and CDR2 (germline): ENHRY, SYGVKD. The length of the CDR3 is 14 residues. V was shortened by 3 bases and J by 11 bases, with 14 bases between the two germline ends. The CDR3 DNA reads TGTGCCATCAGTGACGGGGGTGACACTACACCCCTCCACTTT. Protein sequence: CAISDGGDTTPLHF.

CDR3 bases: TGTGCCAGCAGTTTAGTTCGTCTCAATTCACCCCTCCACTTT. Translated, it gives CASSLVRLNSPLHF. V is TRBV28 and J is TRBJ1-6, with D uncertain. The germline V and J ends were trimmed by 2 bases and 7 bases, with 9 bases remaining between them. There are 14 residues in the CDR3. Germline values: CDR1 MDHEN, CDR2 SYDVKM. Full variable domain (rest looked up from reference TRBV28 and TRBJ1-6): DVKVTQSSRYLVKRTGEKVFLECVQDMDHENMFWYRQDPGLGLRLIYFSYDVKMKEKGDIPEGYSVSREKKERFSLILESASTNQTSMYLCASSLVRLNSPLHFGNGTRLTVT.